The 28 T cell receptor beta chains presented below share a single source sample, sequenced in a study of cytomegalovirus exposure and HLA in healthy donors. The PCR had 60 Vbeta and 13 Jbeta primers. Repertoires were generated with immunoSEQ multiplex PCR, while TCRdb's copy carries only in-frame clones and drops some. The data show some 90,000 clones, about four fifths seen once. Material: PBMCs. These receptors came from a woman in her 40s in good health and CMV-seronegative.

The gene calls are TRBV18 and TRBJ2-3, with a tentative D call TRBD2 (6 bases). V was shortened by 0 bases and J by 1 base, with 11 bases between the two germline ends. Per germline, CDR1 KGHSH and CDR2 LQKENI. This CDR3 is 16 amino acids long. This CDR3 reads CASSPPLGEGTDTQYF. CDR3 nucleotides: TGTGCCAGCTCACCACCCTTGGGGGAGGGCACAGATACGCAGTATTTT.

The rearrangement links TRBV6-4 to TRBJ2-3, with 11 bases identical to TRBD2. CDR1 and CDR2 from the germline V gene are MRHNA and SNTAGT. The CDR3 spans 17 residues. After removal of 5 bases from V and 3 bases from J, the junction contained 10 bases not matched to a gene. CDR3 sequence: CASSPLAGGRGTDTQYF. In DNA form, the CDR3 reads TGTGCCAGCAGTCCTCTAGCGGGAGGACGAGGAACAGATACGCAGTATTTT.

This clone appeared a single time. No DNA is shown, since the ends of the CDR3 on it are uncertain; the CDR3 is the one TCRdb lists. The J gene is TRBJ2-5, the V gene TRBV5-4; the D call in the table, TRBD1, was not verified against the DNA. The CDR3 contains 15 residues when both ends are counted. Germline V gene sequence: CDR1 SGHNT, CDR2 YYREEE (reference sequence). CDR3 loop: CASSSSRTVQETQYF.

The chain carries TRBV28 and TRBJ1-5; D may be TRBD1 (5 bases). Germline V gene sequence: CDR1 MDHEN, CDR2 SYDVKM. The CDR3 runs 15 residues. The V end was cut by 2 bases, the J end by 6 bases, with 14 bases between. The CDR3 DNA reads TGTGCCAGCAGTTTAATTGGGGGGTTCAGTCAGCCCCAGCATTTT. This gives the protein CASSLIGGFSQPQHF.

This chain connects TRBV5-4 to TRBJ1-2, with 7 bases matching TRBD1. The CDR3 runs to 15 residues. The trim removed 4 bases at V and 4 bases at J, leaving 10 bases unmatched. The germline V gene has CDR1 SGHNT and CDR2 YYREEE (reference sequence). The CDR3 protein is CASSMGTVVAYGYTF. CDR3 nucleotide sequence: TGTGCCAGCAGCATGGGGACAGTCGTCGCCTATGGCTACACCTTC.

The gene calls are TRBV4-2 and TRBJ1-1, with 11 positions matching TRBD1. CDR3 length equals 15 residues. Losses at the gene ends were 4 bases for V and 2 bases for J; bases not matched to a gene: 3. Germline assignment: CDR1 LGHNA and CDR2 YNFKEQ. In nucleotides, the CDR3 is TGTGCCAGCAGCCGGGACAGGGGGGGAAACACTGAAGCTTTCTTT. This codes for CASSRDRGGNTEAFF.

This clone appeared a single time. The rearrangement links TRBV28 to TRBJ2-5, with a tentative D call TRBD2 (6 bases). The germline CDR1 and CDR2 sequences are MDHEN and SYDVKM. This CDR3 has 14 amino acids. Trimming cost V 7 bases and J 5 bases, with 17 bases left between them. Here the CDR3 reads CASISNLEGETQYF. The CDR3 region has the DNA TGTGCCAGCATATCGAACCTGGAGGGGGAGACCCAGTACTTC.

This chain links TRBV6-5 with TRBJ2-7, with TRBD1 identical over 7 bases. The germline gives CDR1 MNHEY, CDR2 SVGAGI. CDR3 size: 14 residues. V trimming: 2 bases; J trimming: 2 bases; junction bases outside the gene matches: 3. The CDR3 region has the DNA TGTGCCAGCAGTTACCGGGACAGAACCTACGAGCAGTACTTC. It encodes CASSYRDRTYEQYF.

This rearrangement joins TRBV6-5 to TRBJ1-2, with D unclear. The germline V gene has CDR1 MNHEY and CDR2 SVGAGI. The V end was cut by 7 bases, the J end by 6 bases, with 21 bases between. This CDR3 region has 15 residues. CDR3 region: CASKLKPPTSNGYTF. The CDR3 bases are TGTGCCAGCAAACTAAAACCGCCGACGTCGAATGGCTACACCTTC.

This clone has more than one count but fewer than ten. V gene TRBV5-1 combines with J gene TRBJ1-4; 8 bases match TRBD1. This CDR3 region has 14 residues. J gave up 3 bases and V 2 bases, and 0 bases lay outside the gene matches. The germline gives CDR1 SGHRS, CDR2 YFSETQ. In DNA form, the CDR3 reads TGCGCCAGCAGCTTCAGGGGGCCTAATGAAAAACTGTTTTTT. The encoded protein is CASSFRGPNEKLFF.

The chain combines TRBV13 with TRBJ2-7; the match to TRBD1 covers 7 bases. CDR1 and CDR2 (germline): PRHDT, FYEKMQ (reference sequence). This CDR3 contains 14 residues. Trimming at V came to 11 bases and at J to 5 bases, leaving 15 bases not matched to a gene. The CDR3 DNA is TGTGCCTCCGCCAGGGCAGGGGGTAGTAACGAGCAGTACTTC. Amino acids: CASARAGGSNEQYF.

The chain links TRBV30 to TRBJ2-3, with TRBD2 as a possible D gene (5 bases). CDR1 is GTSNPN, CDR2 SVGIG, per germline (reference sequence). The CDR3 loop spans 12 amino acids. With 2 bases removed from V and 3 bases from J, the gap between germline ends came to 6 bases. CDR3 loop: CAWSPGTDTQYF. The CDR3 DNA is TGTGCCTGGAGTCCGGGGACAGATACGCAGTATTTT. The variable domain in full, completed from reference TRBV30 and TRBJ2-3, reads SQTIHQWPATLVQPVGSPLSLECTVEGTSNPNLYWYRQAAGRGLQLLFYSVGIGQISSEVPQNLSASRPQDRQFILSSKKLLLSDSGFYLCAWSPGTDTQYFGPGTRLTVL.

In its sample, this clone was seen a few times. The chain couples TRBV4-3 to TRBJ1-3, with D possibly matching TRBD1 (6 bases). The V and J ends lost 1 base and 2 bases respectively, with 15 bases between them. Germline V CDR1 and CDR2: LGHNA, YSLEER. This CDR3 has 17 residues. Written as DNA, the CDR3 is TGCGCCAGCAGCCAAGCCCCAGGGGCAGCGACTGGAAACACCATATATTTT. Encoded protein: CASSQAPGAATGNTIYF.

The chain couples TRBV2 to TRBJ2-3; possible D gene TRBD2, 6 bases. This CDR3 region has 14 residues. The ends were cut back, 7 bases at V and 5 bases at J, with 16 bases in the middle. In germline, CDR1 is SNHLY, CDR2 FYNNEI. The CDR3 DNA follows: TGTGCCAGCATTAAGGCGGGACCGGTAGATACGCAGTATTTT. As protein: CASIKAGPVDTQYF.

This chain uses TRBV27 with TRBJ1-5; TRBD1 matches at 9 bases. This CDR3 is built from 16 residues. Germline V CDR1 and CDR2: MNHEY, SMNVEV (reference sequence). Germline trimming cut 3 bases from V and 5 bases from J; bases unmatched to any gene: 8. CDR3 protein: CASSFLDRGRDQPQHF. CDR3 nucleotide sequence: TGTGCCAGCAGTTTCCTGGACAGGGGCAGGGATCAGCCCCAGCATTTT.

This clone came up a few times. CDR3 bases: TGTGCCACCTCGGACAGTCCCTCCTACGAGCAGTACTTC. Protein product: CATSDSPSYEQYF. This sequence joins TRBV6-1 and TRBJ2-7; TRBD1 might be the D (6 bases). Germline assignment: CDR1 MNHNS and CDR2 SASEGT. This CDR3 contains 13 residues. Trimming removed 10 bases at V and 0 bases at J, with 13 bases between.

V and J are TRBV9 and TRBJ1-2; D may be TRBD1 (6 bases). The CDR3 covers 12 residues. The V gene's germline CDR1 is SGDLS and CDR2 YYNGEE. Trimming shortened V by 4 bases and J by 3 bases, and 7 bases separated the two germline ends. The CDR3 reads CASSRQDYGYTF. CDR3 nucleotides: TGTGCCAGCAGCCGACAGGACTATGGCTACACCTTC.

This clone was seen only once. The rearrangement links TRBV7-2 to TRBJ2-7; 10 bases match TRBD1. Germline CDR1 and CDR2: SGHTA and FQGNSA. V shed 5 bases, J shed 0 bases, and the junction held 4 bases outside the gene matches. CDR3 length equals 15 residues. CDR3 sequence (DNA): TGTGCCAGCAGCGGGTGGGACAGGGGCTCCTACGAGCAGTACTTC. Its protein is CASSGWDRGSYEQYF.

The chain links TRBV19 to TRBJ2-1; 16 bases match TRBD2. CDR3 length: 16 amino acids. Germline CDR1 is LNHDA and CDR2 is SQIVND (reference sequence). The V and J ends lost 5 bases and 5 bases, in that order; junction bases with no gene match: 3. CDR3 bases: TGTGCCAGTAGTCCAGGGACTAGCGGGAGGGACAATGAGCAGTTCTTC. Translated, it gives CASSPGTSGRDNEQFF.

J is TRBJ2-5 and V is TRBV5-4; 9 bases fit TRBD1. V lost 1 base to trimming and J lost 5 bases; unmatched junction nucleotides: 15. Germline CDR1 reads SGHNT; CDR2 reads YYREEE (reference sequence). The CDR3 contains 18 residues. CDR3 nucleotide sequence: TGTGCCAGCAGCTTGTTTGTCACAGGGGGCGACCGCAGGGAGACCCAGTACTTC. It yields the protein CASSLFVTGGDRRETQYF. The whole variable domain, remainder taken from reference TRBV5-4 and TRBJ2-5, is ETGVTQSPTHLIKTRGQQVTLRCSSQSGHNTVSWYQQALGQGPQFIFQYYREEENGRGNFPPRFSGLQFPNYSSELNVNALELDDSALYLCASSLFVTGGDRRETQYFGPGTRLLVL.

This clone was picked up one time. CDR3 sequence: CASSLAQTGRTEAFF. Written as DNA, the CDR3 is TGCGCCAGCAGCTTGGCTCAGACAGGGAGGACTGAAGCTTTCTTT. The chain is built from TRBV5-1 and TRBJ1-1, with 7 bases aligning to TRBD1. The CDR3 length is 15 residues. Germline V gives CDR1 SGHRS, CDR2 YFSETQ. The V gene end was trimmed by 0 bases and the J gene end by 5 bases; junction bases not matched to a gene: 7.

V and J are TRBV7-6 and TRBJ2-2; 9 nucleotides agree with TRBD2. Trimming cost V 2 bases and J 8 bases; bases outside gene matches: 9. CDR1 is SGHVS and CDR2 is FNYEAQ in the germline V gene. This CDR3 is built from 16 residues. The CDR3 sequence is CASSLQLAGVGGELFF. The CDR3 nucleotides are TGTGCCAGCAGCTTACAACTAGCGGGCGTGGGGGGGGAGCTGTTTTTT.

The chain uses TRBV10-2 and TRBJ2-1, with TRBD2 as a possible D gene (6 bases). The CDR3 contains 14 residues. Germline values: CDR1 WSHSY, CDR2 SAAADI. Trimming left V 10 bases short and J 4 bases short, with 17 bases between. The CDR3 sequence is CATKAGILYNEQFF. DNA for the CDR3: TGCGCCACCAAGGCGGGGATTCTTTACAATGAGCAGTTCTTC.

This chain joins TRBV5-6 and TRBJ2-5; tentative D call: TRBD2 (6 bases). The length of the CDR3 is 13 residues. The ends were cut back, 4 bases at V and 5 bases at J, with 12 bases in the middle. The germline V gene encodes CDR1 SGHDT and CDR2 YYEEEE. The CDR3 loop reads CASSPSRGETQYF. The CDR3 DNA sequence: TGTGCCAGCAGCCCGTCCCGGGGGGAGACCCAGTACTTC.

A single count supports this clone. The V gene is TRBV28, the J gene TRBJ2-5; TRBD1 matches 10 bases. CDR3 size: 15 residues. Unmatched junction bases numbered 5, after V lost 6 bases and J lost 1 base. The germline gives CDR1 MDHEN, CDR2 SYDVKM. The CDR3 bases are TGTGCCAGCAGGGGGACAGGGGACCTCCAAGAGACCCAGTACTTC. The encoded protein is CASRGTGDLQETQYF.

The chain combines TRBV5-4 with TRBJ1-1; 8 bases align to TRBD1. This CDR3 contains 14 residues. Germline assignment: CDR1 SGHNT and CDR2 YYREEE (reference sequence). Trimming took 3 bases from V and 11 from J; bases not matched to a gene: 12. In nucleotides, the CDR3 is TGTGCCAGCAGCTCGACTCCGACAGGGGCGAATGCTTTCTTT. It translates to CASSSTPTGANAFF.

This chain links TRBV27 with TRBJ1-1; the match to TRBD1 covers 7 bases. Germline CDR1 MNHEY, CDR2 SMNVEV (reference sequence). Unmatched junction bases numbered 0, after V lost 4 bases and J lost 1 base. CDR3 length: 13 amino acids. The CDR3 is CASSYRGNTEAFF. The CDR3 DNA reads TGTGCCAGCAGTTACAGGGGGAACACTGAAGCTTTCTTT.

The CDR3 DNA sequence: TGCAGTGCTGGCTTAGAGACCCAGTACTTC. Translation gives CSAGLETQYF. The chain joins TRBV20-1 to TRBJ2-5; D is unresolved. This CDR3 comprises 10 residues. V lost 5 bases to trimming and J lost 4 bases, with 5 bases between them. The V gene's germline CDR1 is DFQATT and CDR2 SNEGSKA (reference sequence).